Described below is a single T cell receptor beta chain sequence and its context. Its specificity is unknown. The CDR3 runs 19 residues. Germline loops: CDR1 ENHRY, CDR2 SYGVKD. This record comes from a study of CXCR3-negative and CXCR3-positive naive CD8 T cells. Findings of the study overall: Relative to CXCR3-negative naive cells, CXCR3-positive naive cells had more hydrophobic TRB CDR3s.

The study made its TRB cDNA libraries by 5' RACE, adding UMI labels. No DNA is given; TCRdb re-called the 5' RACE reads and lists each CDR3 protein once. The sample features some 150,000 distinct CDR3 sequences, with 0.41% in its top ten. The TCR originated in a human donor in good health. Some clones in this sample may be carry-over from other donors' samples. Material: naive CXCR3+ CD8+ T cells from blood. Noted subset: CD45RO-CCR7+CD27+CD95- naive CD8+ T cells expressing CXCR3 (TNR3+). The genes are TRBV10-3 and TRBJ1-2; there is no DNA to check the TCRdb D call of TRBD1. CDR3 loop: CAISEPGTPKGRNHYGYTF.